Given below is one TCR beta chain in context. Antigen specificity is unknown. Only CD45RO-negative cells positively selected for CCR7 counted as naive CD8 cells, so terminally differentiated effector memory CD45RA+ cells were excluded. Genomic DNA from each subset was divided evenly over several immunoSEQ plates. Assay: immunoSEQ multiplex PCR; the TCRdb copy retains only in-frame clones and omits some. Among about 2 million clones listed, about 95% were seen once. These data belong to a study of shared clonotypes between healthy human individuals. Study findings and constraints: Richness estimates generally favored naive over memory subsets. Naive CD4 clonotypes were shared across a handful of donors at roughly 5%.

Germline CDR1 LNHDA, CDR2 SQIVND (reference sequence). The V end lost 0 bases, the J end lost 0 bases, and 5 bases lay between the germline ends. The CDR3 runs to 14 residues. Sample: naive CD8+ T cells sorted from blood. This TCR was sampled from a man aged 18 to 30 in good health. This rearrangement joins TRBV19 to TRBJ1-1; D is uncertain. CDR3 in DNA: TGTGCCAGTAGTATAGAGGGCCTGAACACTGAAGCTTTCTTT. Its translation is CASSIEGLNTEAFF.